This record covers a single T cell receptor (beta chain). The germline gives CDR1 SGHVS, CDR2 FNYEAQ. The CDR3 is 15 amino acids. The V and J ends lost 6 bases and 5 bases, in that order; junction bases with no gene match: 7. The method was immunoSEQ multiplex PCR; TCRdb's version includes in-frame clones alone and lacks a portion of them. The data contain tens of thousands of clones, around 91% of them singletons. This specimen comes from a study of T cell changes during pregnancy in multiple sclerosis. The clonotype comes from a female donor with multiple sclerosis, enrolled in a pregnancy study. The rearrangement links TRBV7-6 to TRBJ2-7; 13 bases agree with TRBD2. The sequences come from CD8+ T cells from peripheral blood mononuclear cells, collected in the third trimester of pregnancy. The chain's CDR3 is CASSLLAGGLHEQYF. In DNA form, the CDR3 reads TGTGCCAGCAGTCTACTAGCGGGAGGGCTCCACGAGCAGTACTTC.